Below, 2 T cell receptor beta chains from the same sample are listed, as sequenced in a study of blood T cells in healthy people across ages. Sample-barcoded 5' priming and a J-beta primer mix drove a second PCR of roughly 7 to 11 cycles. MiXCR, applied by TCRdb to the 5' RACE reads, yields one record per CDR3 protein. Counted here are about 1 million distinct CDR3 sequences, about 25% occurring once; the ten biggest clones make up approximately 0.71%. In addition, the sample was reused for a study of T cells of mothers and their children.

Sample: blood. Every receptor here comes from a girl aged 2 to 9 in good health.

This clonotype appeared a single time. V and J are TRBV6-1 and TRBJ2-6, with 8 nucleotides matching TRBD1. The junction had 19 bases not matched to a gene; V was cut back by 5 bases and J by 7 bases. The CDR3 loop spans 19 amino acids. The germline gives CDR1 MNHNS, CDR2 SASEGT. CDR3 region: CASSIIGQGWLETANVLTF. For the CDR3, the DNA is TGTGCCAGCAGTATTATAGGACAGGGTTGGTTAGAAACCGCCAACGTCCTGACTTTC.

CDR3 coding DNA: TGTGCCAGCAGTTACTCGATGACCTCAGGAGCCTACGAGCAGTACTTC. The encoded protein is CASSYSMTSGAYEQYF. V is TRBV6-5 and J is TRBJ2-7; D not resolved. The CDR3 is 16 residues long. V was trimmed by 0 bases and J by 2 bases, leaving 14 bases between them. Germline lookup yields CDR1 MNHEY and CDR2 SVGAGI.